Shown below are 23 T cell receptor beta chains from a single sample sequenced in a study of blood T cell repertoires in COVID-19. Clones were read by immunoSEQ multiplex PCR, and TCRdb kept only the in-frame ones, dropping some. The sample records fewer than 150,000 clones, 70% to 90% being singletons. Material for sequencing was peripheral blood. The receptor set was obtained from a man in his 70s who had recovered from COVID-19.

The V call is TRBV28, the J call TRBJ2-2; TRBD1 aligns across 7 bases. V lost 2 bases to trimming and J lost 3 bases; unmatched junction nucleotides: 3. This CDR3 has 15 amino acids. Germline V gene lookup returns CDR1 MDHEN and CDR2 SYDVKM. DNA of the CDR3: TGTGCCAGCAGTTTACCACAGGGGTACACCGGGGAGCTGTTTTTT. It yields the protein CASSLPQGYTGELFF.

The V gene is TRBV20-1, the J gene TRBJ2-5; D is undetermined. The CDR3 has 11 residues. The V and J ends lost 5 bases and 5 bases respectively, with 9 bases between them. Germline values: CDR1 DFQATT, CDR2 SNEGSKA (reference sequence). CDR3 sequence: CSAWQFETQYF. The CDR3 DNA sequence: TGCAGTGCTTGGCAGTTCGAGACCCAGTACTTC.

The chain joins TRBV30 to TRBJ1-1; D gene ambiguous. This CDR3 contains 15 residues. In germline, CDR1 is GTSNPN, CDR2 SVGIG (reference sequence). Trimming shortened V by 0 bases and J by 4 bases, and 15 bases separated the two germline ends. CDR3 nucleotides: TGTGCCTGGAGTGTTTCTGCCACCCGGGTCACTGAAGCTTTCTTT. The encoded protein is CAWSVSATRVTEAFF.

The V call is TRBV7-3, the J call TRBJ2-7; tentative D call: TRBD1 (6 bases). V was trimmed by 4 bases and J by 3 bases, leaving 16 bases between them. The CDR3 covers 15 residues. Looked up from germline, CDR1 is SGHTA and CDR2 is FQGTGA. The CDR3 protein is CASSYGLGAGYEQYF. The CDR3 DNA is TGTGCCAGCAGCTACGGGCTGGGGGCAGGCTACGAGCAGTACTTC.

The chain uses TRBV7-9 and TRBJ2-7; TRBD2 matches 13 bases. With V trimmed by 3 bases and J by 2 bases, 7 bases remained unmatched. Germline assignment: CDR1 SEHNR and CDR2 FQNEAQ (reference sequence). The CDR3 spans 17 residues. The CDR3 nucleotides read TGTGCCAGCAGCTTTGCCGGGACTAGCGGGACGGCCTACGAGCAGTACTTC. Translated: CASSFAGTSGTAYEQYF.

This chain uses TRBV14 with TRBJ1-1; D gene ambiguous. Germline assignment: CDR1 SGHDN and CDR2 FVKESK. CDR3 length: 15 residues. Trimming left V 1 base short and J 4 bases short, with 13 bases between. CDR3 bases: TGTGCCAGCAGCCAAGCTGGTGGGGAGGTCACTGAAGCTTTCTTT. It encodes CASSQAGGEVTEAFF. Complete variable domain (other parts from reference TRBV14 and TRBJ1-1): EAGVTQFPSHSVIEKGQTVTLRCDPISGHDNLYWYRRVMGKEIKFLLHFVKESKQDESGMPNNRFLAERTGGTYSTLKVQPAELEDSGVYFCASSQAGGEVTEAFFGQGTRLTVV.

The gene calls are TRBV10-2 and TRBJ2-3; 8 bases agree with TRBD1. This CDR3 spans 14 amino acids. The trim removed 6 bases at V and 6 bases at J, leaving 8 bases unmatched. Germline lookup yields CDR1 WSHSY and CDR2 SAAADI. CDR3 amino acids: CASRAGGYSDTQYF. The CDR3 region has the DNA TGCGCCAGCAGGGCAGGGGGCTATTCGGATACGCAGTATTTT.

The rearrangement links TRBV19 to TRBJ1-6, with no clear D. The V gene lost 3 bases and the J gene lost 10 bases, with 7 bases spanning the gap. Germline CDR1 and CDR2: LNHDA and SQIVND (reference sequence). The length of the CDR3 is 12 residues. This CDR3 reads CASSMIRSPLHF. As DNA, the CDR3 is TGTGCCAGTAGTATGATCAGATCACCCCTCCACTTT.

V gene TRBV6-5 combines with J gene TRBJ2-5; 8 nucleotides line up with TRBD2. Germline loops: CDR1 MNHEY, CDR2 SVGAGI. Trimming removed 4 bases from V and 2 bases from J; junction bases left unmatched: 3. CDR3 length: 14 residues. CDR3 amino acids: CASSWRGVQETQYF. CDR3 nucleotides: TGTGCCAGCAGTTGGCGGGGGGTTCAAGAGACCCAGTACTTC.

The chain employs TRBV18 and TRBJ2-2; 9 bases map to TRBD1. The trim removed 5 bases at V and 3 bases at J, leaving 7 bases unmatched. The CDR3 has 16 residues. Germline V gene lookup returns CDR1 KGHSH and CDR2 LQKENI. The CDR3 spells CASSSMDRGDTGELFF. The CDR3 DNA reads TGTGCCAGCTCATCCATGGACAGGGGCGACACCGGGGAGCTGTTTTTT.

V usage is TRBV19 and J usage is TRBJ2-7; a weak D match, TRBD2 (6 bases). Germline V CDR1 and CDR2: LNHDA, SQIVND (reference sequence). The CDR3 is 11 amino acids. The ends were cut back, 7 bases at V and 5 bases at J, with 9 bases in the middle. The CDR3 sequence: CASMGGHEQYF. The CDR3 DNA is TGTGCCAGTATGGGAGGCCACGAGCAGTACTTC.

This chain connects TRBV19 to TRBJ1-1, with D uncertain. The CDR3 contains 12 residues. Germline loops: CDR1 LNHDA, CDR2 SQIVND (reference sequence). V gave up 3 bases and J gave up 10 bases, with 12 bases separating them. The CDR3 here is CASSIARTRAFF. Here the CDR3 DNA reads TGTGCCAGTAGTATCGCGCGGACTCGAGCTTTCTTT.

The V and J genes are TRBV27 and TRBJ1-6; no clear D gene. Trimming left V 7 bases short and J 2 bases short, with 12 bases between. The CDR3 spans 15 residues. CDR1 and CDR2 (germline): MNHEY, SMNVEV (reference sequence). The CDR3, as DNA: TGTGCCAGCACCAACGGGGATACCTATAATTCACCCCTCCACTTT. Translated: CASTNGDTYNSPLHF.

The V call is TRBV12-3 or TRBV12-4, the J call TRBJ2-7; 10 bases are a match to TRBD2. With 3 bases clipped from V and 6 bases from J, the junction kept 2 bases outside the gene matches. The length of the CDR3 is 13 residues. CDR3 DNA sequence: TGTGCCAGCAGTTTCACTAGCGGGACCGAGCAGTACTTC. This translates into CASSFTSGTEQYF.

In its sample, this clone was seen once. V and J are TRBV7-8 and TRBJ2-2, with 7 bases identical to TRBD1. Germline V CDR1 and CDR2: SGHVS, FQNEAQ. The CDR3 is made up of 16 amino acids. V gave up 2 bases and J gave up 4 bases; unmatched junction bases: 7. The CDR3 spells CASSLFRGRRTGELFF. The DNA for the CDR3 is TGTGCCAGCAGCTTATTCAGGGGGAGACGCACCGGGGAGCTGTTTTTT.

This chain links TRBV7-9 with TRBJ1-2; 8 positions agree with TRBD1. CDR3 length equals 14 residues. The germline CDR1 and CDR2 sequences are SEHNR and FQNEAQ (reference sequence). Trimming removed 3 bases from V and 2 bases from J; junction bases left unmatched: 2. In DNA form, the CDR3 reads TGTGCCAGCAGCTTCGGACAGGGCAACTATGGCTACACCTTC. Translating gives CASSFGQGNYGYTF.

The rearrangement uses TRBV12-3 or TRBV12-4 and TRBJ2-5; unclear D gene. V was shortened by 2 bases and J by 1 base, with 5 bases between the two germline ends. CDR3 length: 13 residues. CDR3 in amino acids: CASSLQFQETQYF. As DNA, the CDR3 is TGTGCCAGCAGTTTACAATTCCAAGAGACCCAGTACTTC.

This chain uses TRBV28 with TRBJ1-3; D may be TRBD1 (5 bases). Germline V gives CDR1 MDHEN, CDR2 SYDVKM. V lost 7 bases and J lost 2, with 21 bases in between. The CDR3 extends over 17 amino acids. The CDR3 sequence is CASKDRQGREAGNTIYF. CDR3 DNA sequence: TGTGCCAGCAAAGACAGACAAGGGCGAGAGGCTGGAAACACCATATATTTT.

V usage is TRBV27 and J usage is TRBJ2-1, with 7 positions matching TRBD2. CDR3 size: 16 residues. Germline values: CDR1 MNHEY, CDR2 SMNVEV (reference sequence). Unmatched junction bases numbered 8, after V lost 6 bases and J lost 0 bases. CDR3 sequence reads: CASRVSGGSSYNEQFF. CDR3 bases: TGTGCCAGCAGGGTGTCTGGCGGGAGCTCCTACAATGAGCAGTTCTTC.

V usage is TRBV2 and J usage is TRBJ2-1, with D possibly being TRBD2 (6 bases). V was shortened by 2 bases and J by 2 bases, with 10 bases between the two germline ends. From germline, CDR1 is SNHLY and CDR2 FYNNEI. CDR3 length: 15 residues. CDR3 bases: TGTGCCAGCAGTGAAAGGAGGGGTACCTACAATGAGCAGTTCTTC. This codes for CASSERRGTYNEQFF.

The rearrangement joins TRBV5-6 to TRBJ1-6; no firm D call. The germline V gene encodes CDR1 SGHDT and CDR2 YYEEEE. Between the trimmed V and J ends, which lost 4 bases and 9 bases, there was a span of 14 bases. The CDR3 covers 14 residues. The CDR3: CASSLYAIGSPLHF. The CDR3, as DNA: TGTGCCAGCAGCCTTTATGCAATCGGTTCACCCCTCCACTTT.

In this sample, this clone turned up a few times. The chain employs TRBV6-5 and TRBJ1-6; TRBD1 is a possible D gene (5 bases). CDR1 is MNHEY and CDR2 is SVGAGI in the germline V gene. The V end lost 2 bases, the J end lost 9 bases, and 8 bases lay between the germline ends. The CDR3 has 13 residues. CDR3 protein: CASSYRRGSPLHF. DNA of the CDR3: TGTGCCAGCAGTTACCGGAGGGGTTCACCCCTCCACTTT.

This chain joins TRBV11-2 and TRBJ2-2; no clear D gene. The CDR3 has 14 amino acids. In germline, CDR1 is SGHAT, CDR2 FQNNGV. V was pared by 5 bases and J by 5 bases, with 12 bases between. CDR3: CASSRLLETGELFF. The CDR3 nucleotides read TGTGCCAGCAGCCGACTTTTGGAAACCGGGGAGCTGTTTTTT.